The 8 T cell receptor beta chains below all came from one sample that was sequenced in a study of regulatory T cells in long-lasting Graves disease. According to the study, TCR beta libraries were built with iRepertoire HTBI primers and CDR3-region Arm-PCR. A single record per CDR3 protein comes from TCRdb applying MiXCR to the multiplex PCR reads. This sample yields about 620,000 distinct CDR3 sequences, of which roughly 15% are seen a single time; 15% to 20% belongs to the top ten. The time point here: newly diagnosed GD, antithyroid drugs for less than 3 months. The authors made the TCR library using RNA they extracted from PBMCs. These data are also associated with another study on T cells in Graves' hyperthyroidism and ophthalmopathy.

Sequencing was performed on peripheral blood mononuclear cells (PBMCs), taken at new diagnosis, from a patient treated with antithyroid drugs. These TCRs come from a woman aged 25 to 39 with Graves disease.

This clonotype occurred many times. V gene TRBV6-1 combines with J gene TRBJ1-2; 8 bases agree with TRBD1. Per the germline V gene, CDR1 is MNHNS and CDR2 is SASEGT. The CDR3 loop spans 14 amino acids. V was clipped by 6 bases and J by 8 bases; unmatched bases: 11. The CDR3 is CASRETFTGGGYTF. In DNA form, the CDR3 reads TGTGCCAGCAGGGAGACCTTTACAGGGGGAGGCTACACCTTC.

V usage is TRBV6-2 or TRBV6-3 and J usage is TRBJ2-3; no firm D call. Germline CDR1 is MNHEY and CDR2 is SVGEGT. V lost 0 bases and J 2 bases, leaving 15 bases between the germline ends. The CDR3 covers 17 residues. The CDR3 protein is CASSYSIAPSSTDTQYF. The CDR3 DNA sequence: TGTGCCAGCAGTTACTCGATAGCTCCCAGCTCCACAGATACGCAGTATTTT.

This clonotype was observed many times. The chain is built from TRBV20-1 and TRBJ2-7; D might be TRBD2 (5 bases). The ends were cut back, 5 bases at V and 4 bases at J, with 12 bases in the middle. The CDR3 sequence is 12 residues long. In germline, CDR1 is DFQATT, CDR2 SNEGSKA (reference sequence). The DNA of the CDR3 is TGCAGTGCTTACGAGGGCGGTTACGAGCAGTACTTC. This codes for CSAYEGGYEQYF.

This rearrangement joins TRBV7-9 to TRBJ2-2; 10 bases are shared with TRBD2. In germline, CDR1 is SEHNR, CDR2 FQNEAQ (reference sequence). The CDR3 is 17 amino acids. V lost 5 bases to trimming and J lost 0 bases; unmatched junction nucleotides: 6. CDR3 loop: CASSPRSGRANTGELFF. The CDR3 coding sequence is TGTGCCAGCAGCCCTCGAAGCGGGAGGGCGAACACCGGGGAGCTGTTTTTT.

This clonotype was recorded at least ten times. The genes are TRBV4-1 and TRBJ2-7; D perhaps matches TRBD1 (6 bases). Per germline, CDR1 MGHRA and CDR2 YSYEKL. CDR3 length: 15 amino acids. The V and J ends lost 1 base and 6 bases respectively, with 16 bases between them. The CDR3 region has the DNA TGCGCCAGCAGCCAAGTGGGACACCCTGACTCCGAGCAGTACTTC. Amino acids: CASSQVGHPDSEQYF.

The sample holds many counts of this clonotype. The V call is TRBV7-2, the J call TRBJ2-5, with 7 bases identical to TRBD2. Germline V gene lookup returns CDR1 SGHTA and CDR2 FQGNSA. The CDR3 totals 17 residues. With V trimmed by 1 base and J by 1 base, 9 bases remained unmatched. The CDR3 bases are TGTGCCAGCAGCTTAGTGAGCGGCGGGAGAATCCAAGAGACCCAGTACTTC. Translating gives CASSLVSGGRIQETQYF.

The CDR3 here is CASRSVATEKLFF. In nucleotides, the CDR3 is TGTGCCAGTAGGTCGGTGGCCACCGAAAAACTGTTTTTT. The chain employs TRBV19 and TRBJ1-4; D is ambiguous. The germline V and J ends were trimmed by 6 bases and 8 bases, with 13 bases remaining between them. Germline CDR1 and CDR2: LNHDA and SQIVND (reference sequence). The CDR3 consists of 13 residues.

In its sample, this clonotype was seen many times. The V and J genes are TRBV7-6 and TRBJ1-5, with unresolved D. Germline-derived CDR1 and CDR2 are SGHVS and FNYEAQ. Trimming took 2 bases from V and 9 from J, leaving 14 bases between them. The CDR3 is made up of 14 amino acids. The CDR3 protein is CASSLWAGTGPQHF. CDR3 DNA sequence: TGTGCCAGCAGCTTATGGGCGGGAACTGGGCCCCAGCATTTT. Combining the CDR3 with reference TRBV7-6 and TRBJ1-5 gives the whole variable domain GAGVSQSPRYKVTKRGQDVALRCDPISGHVSLYWYRQALGQGPEFLTYFNYEAQQDKSGLPNDRFSAERPEGSISTLTIQRTEQRDSAMYRCASSLWAGTGPQHFGDGTRLSIL.